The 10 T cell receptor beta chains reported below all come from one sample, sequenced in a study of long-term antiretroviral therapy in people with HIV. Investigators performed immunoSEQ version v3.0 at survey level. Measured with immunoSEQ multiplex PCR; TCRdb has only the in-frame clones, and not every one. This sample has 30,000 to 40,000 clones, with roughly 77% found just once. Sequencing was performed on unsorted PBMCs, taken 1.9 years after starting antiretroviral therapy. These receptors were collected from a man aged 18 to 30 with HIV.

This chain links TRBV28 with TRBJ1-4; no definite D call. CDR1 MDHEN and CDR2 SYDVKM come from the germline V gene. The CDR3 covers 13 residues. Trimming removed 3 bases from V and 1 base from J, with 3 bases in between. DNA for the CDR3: TGTGCCAGCAGTTTTTTAACTAATGAAAAACTGTTTTTT. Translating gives CASSFLTNEKLFF.

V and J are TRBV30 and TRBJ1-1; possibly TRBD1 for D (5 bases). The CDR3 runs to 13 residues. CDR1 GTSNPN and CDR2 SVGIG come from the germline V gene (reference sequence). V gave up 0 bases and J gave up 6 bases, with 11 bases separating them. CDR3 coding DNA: TGTGCCTGGAGTGTAGAGGGGTTGGCTGAAGCTTTCTTT. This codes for CAWSVEGLAEAFF.

The CDR3 bases are TGTGCCAGCAGCGTAGAACAGCGGGGGGGTAAAGATACGCAGTATTTT. Amino acid sequence: CASSVEQRGGKDTQYF. The chain employs TRBV9 and TRBJ2-3; 10 nucleotides line up with TRBD2. The CDR3 extends over 16 amino acids. V trimming: 0 bases; J trimming: 5 bases; junction bases outside the gene matches: 6. Per the germline V gene, CDR1 is SGDLS and CDR2 is YYNGEE.

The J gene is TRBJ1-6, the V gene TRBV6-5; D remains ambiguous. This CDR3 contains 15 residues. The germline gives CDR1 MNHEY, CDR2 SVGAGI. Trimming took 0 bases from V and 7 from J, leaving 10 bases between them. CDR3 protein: CASSYSAALNSPLHF. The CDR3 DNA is TGTGCCAGCAGTTACTCGGCGGCCCTCAATTCACCCCTCCACTTT.

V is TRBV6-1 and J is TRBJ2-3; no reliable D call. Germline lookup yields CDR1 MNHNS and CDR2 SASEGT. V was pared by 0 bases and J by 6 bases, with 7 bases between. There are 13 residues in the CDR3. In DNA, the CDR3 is TGTGCCAGCAGTGAAGCGCCTAAGGATACGCAGTATTTT. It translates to CASSEAPKDTQYF.

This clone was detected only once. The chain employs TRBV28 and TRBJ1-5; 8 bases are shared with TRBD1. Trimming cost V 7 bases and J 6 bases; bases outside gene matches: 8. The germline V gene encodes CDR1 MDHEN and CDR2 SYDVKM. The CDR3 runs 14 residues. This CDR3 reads CASILGQAGQPQHF. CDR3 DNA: TGTGCCAGCATTCTGGGACAGGCGGGTCAGCCCCAGCATTTT.

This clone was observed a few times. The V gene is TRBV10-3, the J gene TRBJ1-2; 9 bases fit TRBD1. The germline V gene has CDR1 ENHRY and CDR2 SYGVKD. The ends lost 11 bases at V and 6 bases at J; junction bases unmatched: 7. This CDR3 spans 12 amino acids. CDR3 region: CAVWTGDHGYTF. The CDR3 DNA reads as TGTGCCGTATGGACAGGGGATCATGGCTACACCTTC.

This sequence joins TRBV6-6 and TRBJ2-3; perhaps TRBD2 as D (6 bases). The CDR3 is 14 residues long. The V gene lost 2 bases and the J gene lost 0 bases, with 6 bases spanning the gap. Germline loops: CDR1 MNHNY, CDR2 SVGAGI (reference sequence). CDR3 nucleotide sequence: TGTGCCAGCAGTTACGGACTAAGCACAGATACGCAGTATTTT. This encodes CASSYGLSTDTQYF.

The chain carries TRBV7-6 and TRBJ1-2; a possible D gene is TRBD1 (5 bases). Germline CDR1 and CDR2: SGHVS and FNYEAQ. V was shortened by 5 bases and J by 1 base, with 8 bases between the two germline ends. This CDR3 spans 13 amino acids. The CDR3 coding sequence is TGTGCCAGCAGCCCGGGACTTAACTATGGCTACACCTTC. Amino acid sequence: CASSPGLNYGYTF.

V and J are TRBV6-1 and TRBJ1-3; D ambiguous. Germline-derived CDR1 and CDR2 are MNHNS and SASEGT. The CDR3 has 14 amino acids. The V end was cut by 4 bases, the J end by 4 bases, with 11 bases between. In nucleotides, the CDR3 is TGTGCCAGCAGTGTGACCAGTAACGGAAACACCATATATTTT. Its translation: CASSVTSNGNTIYF.